This TCR beta chain was retrieved from a study of radiation and T cells in renal cell carcinoma. Time point: baseline pretreatment blood. Treatment meaning: 15 Gy SBRT to primary tumor, nephrectomy 4 weeks later. Clones were sequenced by immunoSEQ multiplex PCR, and TCRdb holds only the in-frame ones, with some missing. Of about 150,000 clones in the sample, 88% were seen once. Study results and limitations: Without pretreatment biopsies, baseline tumor clonotype presence was undetermined.

Notes on this clone: Its antigen is not known.

The origin of this receptor is a woman in her 70s with renal cell carcinoma. Specimen: blood, collected from a patient whose treatment included radiotherapy and nephrectomy.

The CDR3, as DNA: TGTGCCACTTCGACTCTGAACACCGGGGAGCTGTTTTTT. It translates to CATSTLNTGELFF. The V gene is TRBV10-3, the J gene TRBJ2-2; D not certain. The CDR3 has 13 residues. V lost 10 bases to trimming and J lost 1 base, with 10 bases between them. CDR1 and CDR2 from the germline V gene are ENHRY and SYGVKD.